Following are 5 T cell receptor beta chains from one sample sequenced in a study of STAT5B mutations in CD4+ large granular lymphocyte leukemia. The method was immunoSEQ multiplex PCR; TCRdb's version includes in-frame clones alone and lacks a portion of them. The data contain about 50,000 clones, about 86% of them singletons. The sample consisted of CD4+ T cells from blood buffy coats. The receptors come from a human donor in good health.

This rearrangement joins TRBV5-1 to TRBJ2-7, with 8 positions matching TRBD2. The germline V gene encodes CDR1 SGHRS and CDR2 YFSETQ. The ends lost 0 bases at V and 3 bases at J; junction bases unmatched: 5. The CDR3 covers 15 residues. The CDR3 sequence is CASSLAAGAHYEQYF. The CDR3 region has the DNA TGCGCCAGCAGCTTGGCAGCGGGAGCACACTACGAGCAGTACTTC.

The CDR3 protein is CTSRTGTSGRPNTGELFF. The CDR3 nucleotides are TGCACCAGCAGGACCGGGACTAGCGGCAGGCCGAACACCGGGGAGCTGTTTTTT. V gene TRBV1 combines with J gene TRBJ2-2; the D call of TRBD2 is as the table states it, not checked on the DNA. TRBV1 is annotated as a pseudogene. The CDR3 spans 18 residues.

V gene TRBV7-3 combines with J gene TRBJ1-1, with D tentatively TRBD1 (6 bases). The CDR3 extends over 15 amino acids. The germline V gene has CDR1 SGHTA and CDR2 FQGTGA. V was shortened by 2 bases and J by 1 base, with 11 bases between the two germline ends. CDR3 residues: CASSLQGIGNTEAFF. CDR3 DNA sequence: TGTGCCAGCAGCTTACAGGGGATCGGGAACACTGAAGCTTTCTTT. Complete variable domain (other parts from reference TRBV7-3 and TRBJ1-1): GAGVSQTPSNKVTEKGKYVELRCDPISGHTALYWYRQSLGQGPEFLIYFQGTGAADDSGLPNDRFFAVRPEGSVSTLKIQRTERGDSAVYLCASSLQGIGNTEAFFGQGTRLTVV.

Only one count was recorded for this clone. The chain joins TRBV29-1 to TRBJ1-1; possible D gene TRBD1, 6 bases. Germline loops: CDR1 SQVTM, CDR2 ANQGSEA. Between the trimmed V and J ends, which lost 3 bases and 3 bases, there was a span of 14 bases. The CDR3 consists of 14 residues. This CDR3 is CSVDIRGRYTEAFF. CDR3 DNA: TGCAGCGTTGACATCAGGGGTCGTTACACTGAAGCTTTCTTT.

The chain carries TRBV7-9 and TRBJ1-3; maybe TRBD1 (5 bases). The CDR3 totals 15 residues. From germline, CDR1 is SEHNR and CDR2 FQNEAQ (reference sequence). Trimming shortened V by 6 bases and J by 2 bases, and 14 bases separated the two germline ends. The CDR3 region is CASRYSGTAGNTIYF. The CDR3 DNA reads as TGTGCCAGCAGATACTCCGGGACGGCTGGAAACACCATATATTTT.